This T cell receptor (beta chain) was captured in a study of CD8+CD57+ T cells in acquired aplastic anemia (dated by TCRdb to 2016 to 2019). Broadly, across the study: A mean of approximately 3 ug of DNA, ranging from roughly 0.17 to 30 ug, was extracted from sorted CD4+ and CD8+ cells. An average of approximately 10 million reads for CD4+ cells and approximately 11 million reads for CD8+ cells was obtained from healthy donor samples.

The CDR3 runs 15 amino acids, cysteine and phenylalanine included. Only the CDR3 part of the read is kept: 45 bases, read in frame from the first base. Trimming at the junction amounts to 2 bases on V and 4 bases on J, and the germline ends lie 14 bases apart. Via the germline V gene, CDR1 is SGHTA and CDR2 FQGNSA. This clonotype occurred many times. Its antigen remains unidentified. No base-level quality is on record; no much larger clone is a single base apart. Genomic DNA was used as template for profiling of TCR beta VDJ combinations and CDR3 sequences. TCR repertoire sequencing was run on an Illumina HiSeq 2000. For the original study's pipeline: Repertoire assessment relied on Simpson's diversity index, CDR3 size and DJ length profiles, and TRBV/TRBJ rearrangement plots. The immunodominant clone was defined as the most abundant DNA sequence in deep sequencing data. CDR3 amino acid sequences were screened for sharing across subjects and compared with published repertoires and the VDJdb database. TCRdb's own reprocessing of the public reads used fastp at Q25 and MiXCR and kept productive beta chains. Rows are combined by CDR3 protein, so each entry shows the most common genes and DNA. V and J calls and clone size were set by TCRdb, not the authors. For this sample the table gives about 140,000 distinct CDR3 sequences, of which 41% were detected only once. The top ten hold 8.4% of the sample.

The study deep-sequenced TCR repertoires of sorted CD4+ and CD8+ blood T cells from severe aplastic anemia patients and healthy subjects. Ficoll-Paque density gradient centrifugation was used to isolate peripheral blood mononuclear cells. Before DNA was extracted, CD4+ and CD8+ T cells were sorted using either FACS or magnetic beads. Overall study results and their limits: Roughly 30 CD8+ CDR3 sequences were shared between patients and controls but appeared highly expressed in patients and within their immunodominant clones. CD8+ Simpson's diversity did not differ significantly between patients and healthy controls (P=0.060).

Material for sequencing was sorted CD4+, CD8+, or CD8+CD57+ T cells (not recorded which) from PBMCs. The V and J segments used are TRBV7-2 and TRBJ1-2; TRBD1 is a possible D gene, resting on 5 matching bases. The clonotype originates from a human donor in good health, serving as a control. The DNA sequence reads TGTGCCAGCAGCTTAAATGCGAGGGACCCCTATGGCTACACCTTC. Its protein reads: CASSLNARDPYGYTF.